These 16 T cell receptor beta chains were all obtained from the same sample, sequenced in a study of T cell responses to AZD1222 COVID-19 vaccine. The assay was immunoSEQ multiplex PCR, and TCRdb's table has in-frame clones only and misses some. The table lists tens of thousands of clones, roughly 85% of them singletons. The starting material was peripheral blood, obtained on day 0 of AZD1222 vaccination. All receptors come from an adult in good health.

V and J are TRBV27 and TRBJ2-3; 10 bases fit TRBD1. The trim removed 5 bases at V and 0 bases at J, leaving 11 bases unmatched. The CDR3 is 18 residues long. From germline, CDR1 is MNHEY and CDR2 SMNVEV (reference sequence). The CDR3 loop reads CASSPGQGRTYSTDTQYF. In nucleotides, the CDR3 is TGTGCCAGCAGTCCGGGACAGGGGCGAACCTATAGCACAGATACGCAGTATTTT.

A single count supports this clone. CDR3 coding DNA: TGCGCCAGCAGCCGAAGGCGGGGGTCCGATGAGCAGTTCTTC. Protein: CASSRRRGSDEQFF. J is TRBJ2-1 and V is TRBV23-1; 7 bases line up with TRBD2. TRBV23-1 is treated as an ORF (open reading frame) with a function not yet certain. The CDR3 totals 14 residues. V trimming: 6 bases; J trimming: 8 bases; junction bases outside the gene matches: 10.

The rearrangement uses TRBV6-5 and TRBJ1-4; D is unclear. Germline-derived CDR1 and CDR2 are MNHEY and SVGAGI. The CDR3 sequence is 14 residues long. Trimming removed 6 bases at V and 2 bases at J, with 10 bases between. The CDR3 DNA reads as TGTGCCAGCAGCCGGACGATCACTAATGAAAAACTGTTTTTT. This translates into CASSRTITNEKLFF.

J is TRBJ2-3 and V is TRBV9; D ambiguous. CDR1 SGDLS and CDR2 YYNGEE come from the germline V gene. The CDR3 sequence is 16 residues long. Trimming removed 0 bases at V and 2 bases at J, with 13 bases between. CDR3 DNA: TGTGCCAGCAGCGTAGGGGATAGCCGTACCACAGATACGCAGTATTTT. It specifies CASSVGDSRTTDTQYF. The whole variable domain, filled in from reference TRBV9 and TRBJ2-3, reads DSGVTQTPKHLITATGQRVTLRCSPRSGDLSVYWYQQSLDQGLQFLIQYYNGEERAKGNILERFSAQQFPDLHSELNLSSLELGDSALYFCASSVGDSRTTDTQYFGPGTRLTVL.

The chain links TRBV9 to TRBJ1-1; no reliable D call. The CDR3 length is 12 residues. Germline V gene sequence: CDR1 SGDLS, CDR2 YYNGEE. V lost 0 bases and J 4 bases, leaving 4 bases between the germline ends. Here the CDR3 reads CASSVDGTEAFF. The CDR3 bases are TGTGCCAGCAGCGTAGACGGCACTGAAGCTTTCTTT.

The rearrangement joins TRBV30 to TRBJ1-2; D is unresolved. The germline CDR1 and CDR2 sequences are GTSNPN and SVGIG (reference sequence). Trimming took off 2 bases at V and 8 bases at J, with 18 bases between the two ends. The CDR3 has 14 residues. The DNA of the CDR3 is TGTGCCTGGAGTTTAGAGACTCCCGCGACGGGCTACACCTTC. Translated, it gives CAWSLETPATGYTF.

The chain employs TRBV9 and TRBJ1-2; TRBD1 might be the D (6 bases). Germline CDR1 and CDR2: SGDLS and YYNGEE. The length of the CDR3 is 15 residues. Trimming removed 4 bases at V and 0 bases at J, with 13 bases between. The CDR3 loop reads CASSPVGGPNYGYTF. CDR3 DNA: TGTGCCAGCAGCCCCGTTGGGGGCCCTAACTATGGCTACACCTTC.

J is TRBJ1-3 and V is TRBV6-5, with D possibly TRBD1 on 6 matching bases. The germline V and J ends were trimmed by 6 bases and 0 bases, with 12 bases remaining between them. CDR3 size: 15 residues. CDR1 and CDR2 (germline): MNHEY, SVGAGI. CDR3 sequence reads: CASRPDSSSGNTIYF. CDR3 DNA sequence: TGTGCCAGCAGGCCGGACAGTAGCTCTGGAAACACCATATATTTT.

The chain combines TRBV5-1 with TRBJ1-1, with 7 bases aligning to TRBD1. This CDR3 is built from 18 residues. Germline-derived CDR1 and CDR2 are SGHRS and YFSETQ. Germline trimming cut 3 bases from V and 5 bases from J; bases unmatched to any gene: 19. CDR3 sequence: CASSSPHEGAGLRTEAFF. CDR3 DNA sequence: TGCGCCAGCAGCTCCCCCCACGAGGGGGCCGGGTTACGTACTGAAGCTTTCTTT.

This chain joins TRBV5-1 and TRBJ2-3, with 7 bases matching TRBD1. Germline V gene sequence: CDR1 SGHRS, CDR2 YFSETQ. This CDR3 has 15 residues. J lost 4 bases, V lost 4 bases, and 9 bases had no gene match. CDR3 loop: CASSPGQPSPDTQYF. In DNA, the CDR3 is TGCGCCAGCAGCCCGGGACAGCCCTCTCCAGATACGCAGTATTTT.

The gene calls are TRBV9 and TRBJ2-1, with D tentatively TRBD1 (5 bases). The CDR3 has 15 amino acids. Trimming left V 3 bases short and J 8 bases short, with 18 bases between. Per the germline V gene, CDR1 is SGDLS and CDR2 is YYNGEE. CDR3 residues: CASSEEFRVQDEQFF. In nucleotides, the CDR3 is TGTGCCAGCAGCGAGGAGTTCAGGGTTCAGGATGAGCAGTTCTTC. Complete variable domain (other parts from reference TRBV9 and TRBJ2-1): DSGVTQTPKHLITATGQRVTLRCSPRSGDLSVYWYQQSLDQGLQFLIQYYNGEERAKGNILERFSAQQFPDLHSELNLSSLELGDSALYFCASSEEFRVQDEQFFGPGTRLTVL.

The chain employs TRBV18 and TRBJ2-7; TRBD2 is a possible D gene (6 bases). CDR3 length: 14 amino acids. The V gene's germline CDR1 is KGHSH and CDR2 LQKENI. With 6 bases removed from V and 3 bases from J, the gap between germline ends came to 15 bases. In nucleotides, the CDR3 is TGTGCCAGCTCCCCTCCTGGGACTGGCTACGAGCAGTACTTC. Translating gives CASSPPGTGYEQYF.

The rearrangement uses TRBV24-1 and TRBJ2-5; the match to TRBD2 covers 8 bases. The CDR3 covers 14 residues. Germline V lookup: CDR1 KGHDR, CDR2 SFDVKD. The V segment lost 4 bases and the J segment 4 bases; nucleotides outside the gene matches: 4. The CDR3 DNA sequence: TGTGCCACCAGTGAAGGGACTAGTAGAGAGACCCAGTACTTC. This translates into CATSEGTSRETQYF.

The chain joins TRBV5-6 to TRBJ1-2; D not certain. This CDR3 has 12 amino acids. CDR1 and CDR2 from the germline V gene are SGHDT and YYEEEE. Trimming stripped 1 base from V and 5 bases from J, with 6 bases between. Here the CDR3 reads CASSLRGYGYTF. CDR3 sequence (DNA): TGTGCCAGCAGCTTGCGAGGGTATGGCTACACCTTC.

This chain uses TRBV6-1 with TRBJ1-4; TRBD1 might be the D (5 bases). V dropped 2 bases and J dropped 4 bases, with 11 bases sitting between them. CDR1 and CDR2 (germline): MNHNS, SASEGT. The CDR3 loop spans 15 amino acids. The CDR3 coding sequence is TGTGCCAGCAGTGAAATTGTCAGGGATAATGAAAAACTGTTTTTT. Translating gives CASSEIVRDNEKLFF.

V gene TRBV4-3 combines with J gene TRBJ1-1, with D possibly matching TRBD1 (5 bases). CDR1 and CDR2 from the germline V gene are LGHNA and YSLEER. There are 15 residues in the CDR3. The V end was cut by 0 bases, the J end by 2 bases, with 10 bases between. CDR3 residues: CASSQEAGRNTEAFF. CDR3 nucleotides: TGCGCCAGCAGCCAAGAGGCGGGGCGAAACACTGAAGCTTTCTTT.